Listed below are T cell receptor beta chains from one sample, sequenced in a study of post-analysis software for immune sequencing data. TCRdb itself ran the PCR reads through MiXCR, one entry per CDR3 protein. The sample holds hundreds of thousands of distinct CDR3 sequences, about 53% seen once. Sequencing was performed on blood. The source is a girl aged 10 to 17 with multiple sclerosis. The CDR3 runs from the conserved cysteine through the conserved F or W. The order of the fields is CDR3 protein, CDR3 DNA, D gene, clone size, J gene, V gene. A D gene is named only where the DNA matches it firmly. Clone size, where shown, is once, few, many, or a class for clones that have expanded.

CASSLAPSSGPYNEQFF,TGTGCCAGCAGCTTAGCGCCTAGCTCAGGTCCGTACAATGAGCAGTTCTTC,NA,NA,TRBJ2-1,TRBV7-3
CASSQQTGGSYNEQFF,TGTGCCAGCAGTCAACAGACAGGGGGGTCCTACAATGAGCAGTTCTTC,TRBD1,NA,TRBJ2-1,TRBV12-3/TRBV12-4
CASSSGLAGVMEQFF,TGCGCCAGCAGCTCGGGACTAGCGGGAGTAATGGAGCAGTTCTTC,TRBD2,NA,TRBJ2-1,TRBV5-1
CASSQGLTPSTDTQYF,TGTGCCAGCAGCCAAGGCCTGACTCCTAGCACAGATACGCAGTATTTT,NA,NA,TRBJ2-3,TRBV3-1
CASSLAGGDRGTVSRDYGYTF,TGTGCCAGCAGCTTAGCGGGGGGAGACAGGGGGACCGTGAGTCGAGACTATGGCTACACCTTC,TRBD1,NA,TRBJ1-2,TRBV7-2
CASSQDKASASNQPQHF,TGCGCCAGCAGCCAAGATAAGGCGTCAGCTAGCAATCAGCCCCAGCATTTT,NA,NA,TRBJ1-5,TRBV4-1
CASSPQQYQETQYF,TGTGCCAGCAGCCCACAACAGTACCAAGAGACCCAGTACTTC,NA,NA,TRBJ2-5,TRBV7-9
CSASYPGTYGYTF,TGCAGTGCTAGTTATCCGGGAACCTATGGTTACACCTTC,NA,NA,TRBJ1-2,TRBV20-1
CSASPNRGVDEQYF,TGCAGTGCTAGTCCCAACAGGGGGGTTGATGAGCAGTACTTC,TRBD1,NA,TRBJ2-7,TRBV20-1
CASSQGLVHEQFF,TGTGCCAGCAGCCAAGGACTAGTACACGAGCAGTTCTTC,NA,few,TRBJ2-1,TRBV3-1
CASSLGPGTSDPDTQYF,TGTGCCAGCAGCTTAGGGCCAGGGACTAGTGATCCGGATACGCAGTATTTT,TRBD2,NA,TRBJ2-3,TRBV11-2
CAIRGDRDTDTQYF,TGTGCCATCAGAGGGGACAGAGATACAGATACGCAGTATTTT,TRBD1,NA,TRBJ2-3,TRBV10-3
CASSETGWGSEKLFF,TGTGCCAGCAGCGAAACAGGGTGGGGGAGTGAAAAACTGTTTTTT,NA,NA,TRBJ1-4,TRBV2
CASSQSKGYEQYF,TGCGCCAGCAGCCAATCGAAAGGGTACGAGCAGTACTTC,NA,NA,TRBJ2-7,TRBV4-1
CASSTFRGTGYTNEKLFF,TGTGCCAGCAGTACCTTTCGTGGGACAGGGTACACTAATGAAAAACTGTTTTTT,TRBD1,few,TRBJ1-4,TRBV7-9
CASSPGVGFYNEQFF,TGTGCCAGCAGCCCTGGGGTGGGGTTCTACAATGAGCAGTTCTTC,NA,few,TRBJ2-1,TRBV12-3/TRBV12-4
CASYGGAEQFF,TGTGCCAGCTATGGGGGGGCTGAGCAGTTCTTC,NA,NA,TRBJ2-1,TRBV6-5
CASSFTGTVNTGELFF,TGTGCCAGCAGCTTTACCGGGACCGTAAACACCGGGGAGCTGTTTTTT,NA,NA,TRBJ2-2,TRBV7-3
CASIDEGGRVGNQPQHF,TGTGCCAGCATCGACGAGGGTGGGAGGGTCGGCAATCAGCCCCAGCATTTT,NA,few,TRBJ1-5,TRBV6-1
CASSLPGSTGRSYEQYF,TGTGCCAGCAGTTTGCCGGGTTCCACAGGGAGATCCTACGAGCAGTACTTC,NA,NA,TRBJ2-7,TRBV12-3/TRBV12-4
CASSSPDVDRGIPYEQYF,TGTGCCAGCAGTTCCCCCGACGTCGACAGGGGGATCCCCTACGAGCAGTACTTC,TRBD1,NA,TRBJ2-7,TRBV27
CASSGQGDPEQYF,TGTGCCAGCAGCGGGCAGGGAGATCCCGAGCAGTACTTC,NA,NA,TRBJ2-7,TRBV5-4
CASSQDPGLAGRYEQYF,TGTGCCAGCAGCCAAGACCCCGGACTAGCGGGGCGCTACGAGCAGTACTTC,TRBD2,NA,TRBJ2-7,TRBV3-1
CASSARQGLREKLFF,TGTGCCAGCAGCGCGCGACAGGGGCTTCGGGAAAAACTGTTTTTT,TRBD1,few,TRBJ1-4,TRBV9
CSATVPGLAGGLQETQYF,TGCAGTGCTACCGTCCCGGGACTAGCGGGGGGGCTCCAAGAGACCCAGTACTTC,TRBD2,few,TRBJ2-5,TRBV20-1
CASSLAGQGNYGYTF,TGTGCCAGCAGCTTAGCAGGACAGGGGAACTATGGCTACACCTTC,TRBD1,NA,TRBJ1-2,TRBV7-2
CASSPGRAGDEETQYF,TGCGCCAGCAGCCCGGGACGAGCGGGGGATGAAGAGACCCAGTACTTC,TRBD2,NA,TRBJ2-5,TRBV5-1
CASSLGQGVNGSYEQYF,TGTGCCAGCAGCCTCGGACAGGGGGTAAACGGCTCCTACGAGCAGTACTTC,TRBD1,NA,TRBJ2-7,TRBV7-6
CASAGGRSYEQYF,TGTGCCAGCGCTGGGGGCCGCTCCTACGAGCAGTACTTC,NA,few,TRBJ2-7,TRBV7-9
CASSDSWQQFF,TGCGCCAGCAGTGACAGTTGGCAGCAGTTCTTC,NA,NA,TRBJ2-1,TRBV10-2
CASSLALLAGPPYEQYF,TGTGCCAGCAGTTTAGCGCTTTTGGCAGGTCCGCCCTACGAGCAGTACTTC,NA,NA,TRBJ2-7,TRBV12-3/TRBV12-4
CASSPGRSTQETQYF,TGCGCCAGCAGCCCAGGGCGGAGCACCCAAGAGACCCAGTACTTC,NA,NA,TRBJ2-5,TRBV5-1
CASSQDGPGFWEETQYF,TGCGCCAGCAGCCAAGATGGACCGGGATTTTGGGAAGAGACCCAGTACTTC,NA,few,TRBJ2-5,TRBV4-1
CSARRGDEQVF,TGCAGTGCTAGAAGGGGCGATGAGCAGGTCTTC,NA,NA,TRBJ2-1,TRBV20-1
CASSSDRGPPSNQPQHF,TGTGCCAGCTCGTCGGACAGGGGTCCCCCTAGCAATCAGCCCCAGCATTTT,TRBD1,once,TRBJ1-5,TRBV18
CATSRREGGETQYF,TGTGCCACCAGTAGGAGGGAGGGAGGAGAGACCCAGTACTTC,TRBD2,NA,TRBJ2-5,TRBV15
CASRSDRDFSGYTF,TGTGCCAGCAGATCGGACAGGGACTTCTCCGGCTACACCTTC,TRBD1,NA,TRBJ1-2,TRBV7-9
CSVELAGGPGEQYF,TGCAGCGTTGAGTTAGCGGGAGGGCCTGGGGAGCAGTACTTC,TRBD2,few,TRBJ2-7,TRBV29-1
CASSLGGGAGNEQFF,TGTGCCAGCAGTCTTGGCGGGGGGGCGGGCAATGAGCAGTTCTTC,TRBD2,NA,TRBJ2-1,TRBV2
CASSTGEGVYGYTF,TGTGCCAGCAGTACAGGGGAAGGGGTCTATGGCTACACCTTC,TRBD1,NA,TRBJ1-2,TRBV12-3/TRBV12-4
CASSQEGIAASQTQYF,TGCGCCAGCAGCCAAGAAGGGATAGCCGCCAGTCAGACCCAGTACTTC,NA,once,TRBJ2-5,TRBV4-1
CSVEVRTGGYGYTF,TGCAGCGTTGAAGTCCGAACAGGGGGATATGGCTACACCTTC,TRBD1,NA,TRBJ1-2,TRBV29-1
CASSQLAGTNYGYTF,TGTGCCAGCAGCCAACTGGCTGGGACAAACTATGGCTACACCTTC,NA,NA,TRBJ1-2,TRBV3-1
CAISGQPGDGYTF,TGTGCCATCAGTGGACAGCCTGGGGATGGCTACACCTTC,NA,NA,TRBJ1-2,TRBV10-3
CASSLELAIEQFF,TGTGCCAGCAGCTTAGAACTAGCAATTGAGCAGTTCTTC,NA,few,TRBJ2-1,TRBV7-2
CATSRPTGNFHEQYF,TGTGCCACCAGCAGACCCACAGGTAACTTCCACGAGCAGTACTTC,NA,few,TRBJ2-7,TRBV15
CSARQPNQPQHF,TGCAGTGCTAGACAGCCCAATCAGCCCCAGCATTTT,NA,few,TRBJ1-5,TRBV20-1
CSARRSGRVGEQFF,TGCAGTGCTAGAAGGAGCGGGAGGGTCGGTGAGCAGTTCTTC,TRBD2,NA,TRBJ2-1,TRBV20-1
CASSELRPSGNEQFF,TGTGCCAGCAGTGAATTACGCCCCAGTGGAAATGAGCAGTTCTTC,NA,NA,TRBJ2-1,TRBV25-1
CASSEAAGRYNEQFF,TGTGCCAGCAGTGAAGCGGCGGGGCGGTACAATGAGCAGTTCTTC,NA,few,TRBJ2-1,TRBV2
CASSLPGRGGTEAFF,TGTGCCAGCAGCTTACCTGGCAGGGGTGGCACTGAAGCTTTCTTT,NA,NA,TRBJ1-1,TRBV7-2
CATSARTSGIQETQYF,TGTGCCACCAGTGCCCGGACTAGCGGGATACAAGAGACCCAGTACTTC,TRBD2,NA,TRBJ2-5,TRBV24-1
CSVEEGQGAGANVLTF,TGCAGCGTTGAAGAGGGACAGGGGGCTGGGGCCAACGTCCTGACTTTC,TRBD1,once,TRBJ2-6,TRBV29-1
CSVDLALAGYGYTF,TGCAGCGTTGATCTCGCTCTCGCTGGCTATGGCTACACCTTC,NA,NA,TRBJ1-2,TRBV29-1